Listed below are T cell receptor beta chains from one sample, sequenced in a study of glioma-infiltrating T cells after dendritic cell vaccination. Some clones are missing from TCRdb's copy, which holds only in-frame ones; the method was immunoSEQ multiplex PCR. Altogether about 82,000 clones are present, roughly 90% being singletons, with the ten largest covering approximately 3%. The input for sequencing was blood, taken before dendritic cell vaccination. All receptors derive from a human donor with glioblastoma. Both conserved end residues are part of each CDR3. A D gene is named only where the DNA matches it firmly. Rows may omit the clone size; those that give it use once, few, many or a size class.

TRBV7-8,-,TRBD2,TRBJ2-3,TGTGCCAGCAGGCGTGGGACTAGCGGCACAGATACGCAGTATTTT,CASRRGTSGTDTQYF
TRBV7-2,-,-,TRBJ2-5,TGTGCCAGCAGCTTCGGACTGCAAGAGACCCAGTACTTC,CASSFGLQETQYF
TRBV18,-,-,TRBJ2-3,TGTGCCAGCAAGGGGGGGACTGCCACAGATACGCAGTATTTT,CASKGGTATDTQYF
TRBV5-4,-,TRBD1,TRBJ2-7,TGTGCCAGCAGCCCACCCGGGACAGGGGGGCACGAGCAGTACTTC,CASSPPGTGGHEQYF
TRBV29-1,-,-,TRBJ2-2,TGCAGCTTTAGGGGACTTGGTGGGACCGGGGAGCTGTTTTTT,CSFRGLGGTGELFF
TRBV2,-,TRBD2,TRBJ2-3,TGTGCCAGCAGGGCTACTAGCGGGGGCACAGATACGCAGTATTTT,CASRATSGGTDTQYF
TRBV5-1,few,TRBD1,TRBJ1-5,TGCGCCAGCAGCGCGTCCGGGACAGGGAATCAGCCCCAGCATTTT,CASSASGTGNQPQHF
TRBV5-4,-,-,TRBJ1-2,TGTGCCAGCAGCCCAGGCGCAGGGAAGGGTAACTATGGCTGCACCTTC,CASSPGAGKGNYGCTF
TRBV19,-,-,TRBJ1-2,TGTGCCAGTAAATCGGGCTACGGGAGCTATGGCTACACCTTC,CASKSGYGSYGYTF
TRBV6-1,-,TRBD1,TRBJ1-6,TGTGCCAGCCTAGACAGGGGGAATTCACCCCTCCACTTT,CASLDRGNSPLHF
TRBV30,-,TRBD2,TRBJ2-3,TGTGCCTGGAGTCTAGCGGGGGGGATCGATACGCAGTATTTT,CAWSLAGGIDTQYF
TRBV7-8,-,TRBD1,TRBJ2-7,TGTGCCAGCAGCTCGGACAGGGTCCACGAGCAGTACTTC,CASSSDRVHEQYF
TRBV15,-,-,TRBJ1-1,TGTGCCACCAGCAGAGCACAGTCGAACGGTGAAGCTTTCTTT,CATSRAQSNGEAFF
TRBV5-1,-,TRBD1,TRBJ2-7,TGCGCCAGCAGCCTAACAGGGGACGAGCAGTACTTC,CASSLTGDEQYF
TRBV29-1,-,-,TRBJ2-7,TGCAGCGTTAATGACTACAACGAGCAGTACTTC,CSVNDYNEQYF
TRBV30,-,-,TRBJ2-1,TGTGCCTGGAGTAGCCGGACAGAGCAGTTCTTC,CAWSSRTEQFF
TRBV5-4,-,TRBD2,TRBJ2-7,TGTGCCAGCAGCGGAAATCTAGCGGGAAGGCAGTACTTC,CASSGNLAGRQYF
TRBV7-6,-,TRBD1,TRBJ2-2,TGTGCCAGCAGCTTCACAGGGGGCGCGGGCACCGGGGAGCTGTTTTTT,CASSFTGGAGTGELFF
TRBV9,once,TRBD1,TRBJ2-7,TGTGCCAGCAGCGTAGAAGGGGGCAGATGGGACGAGCAGTACTTC,CASSVEGGRWDEQYF
TRBV6-5,-,-,TRBJ1-1,TGTGCCAGCAGTTATGGGCAGGGCACCATGAACGGTGAAGCTTTCTTT,CASSYGQGTMNGEAFF
TRBV7-3,-,-,TRBJ2-1,TGTGCCAGCAGCTTTGGGGCAAATGAGCAGTTCTTC,CASSFGANEQFF
TRBV2,-,TRBD1,TRBJ2-7,TGTGCCAGCAGTTTACAGGGGGCGAGTCCCTACGAGCAGTACTTC,CASSLQGASPYEQYF
TRBV6-1,-,TRBD1,TRBJ1-5,TGTGCCAGCAGCCGGGACAGGGAAGGACAGCCCCAGCATTTT,CASSRDREGQPQHF
TRBV14,once,-,TRBJ1-1,TGTGCCAGCAGCCAAGTTGGCGGGAACACTGAAGCTTTCTTT,CASSQVGGNTEAFF
TRBV18,-,-,TRBJ2-5,TGTGCCAGCTCACCAAGGCTTTCAGGGATGACGGAGACCCAGTACTTC,CASSPRLSGMTETQYF
TRBV19,-,TRBD1,TRBJ1-5,TGTGCCAGTAGTAGTACAGGGGGCGCTGGCAATCAGCCCCAGCATTTT,CASSSTGGAGNQPQHF
TRBV6-1,-,-,TRBJ1-2,TGTGCCAGCAGTGGCCCCTGGACAGAACGCTATGGCTACACCTTC,CASSGPWTERYGYTF
TRBV11-2,-,TRBD2,TRBJ2-3,TGTGCCAGCAGGACTAGCGGGGGGGCCTTGGCAGATACGCAGTATTTT,CASRTSGGALADTQYF
TRBV9,-,TRBD2,TRBJ2-3,TGTGCCAGCAGCGCTGGGACTAGCGGGGGCGGGGGTACGCAGTATTTT,CASSAGTSGGGGTQYF
TRBV6-6,-,TRBD1,TRBJ1-5,TGTGCCAGCAGTTACTCGGGACAGTGGAGCAATCAGCCCCAGCATTTT,CASSYSGQWSNQPQHF
TRBV2,-,-,TRBJ1-3,TGTGCCAGCAGTGCAGACAGTTTCTCTGGAAACACCATATATTTT,CASSADSFSGNTIYF
TRBV5-1,-,TRBD2,TRBJ2-1,TGCGCCAGCAGCCGAGCGGGGGTCTCCTACAATGAGCAGTTCTTC,CASSRAGVSYNEQFF
TRBV10-2,once,TRBD1,TRBJ2-7,TGCGCCAGCCTGCCCCGGACAGGAGCCTACGAGCAGTACTTC,CASLPRTGAYEQYF
TRBV6-5,-,TRBD1,TRBJ1-2,TGTGCCAGCAGCTCCAGGGGGCTGGATGGCTACACCTTC,CASSSRGLDGYTF
TRBV2,-,-,TRBJ1-1,TGTGCCAGCAGCCAAGAGGCGGGCGGGGGGAACACTGAAGCTTTCTTT,CASSQEAGGGNTEAFF
TRBV5-1,-,TRBD1,TRBJ1-4,TGCGCCAGCAGCTTGTGGACAGGGAGTGAAAAACTGTTTTTT,CASSLWTGSEKLFF
TRBV28,-,-,TRBJ1-5,TGTGCCAGCAGCGGTGTTGATCAGCCCCAGCATTTT,CASSGVDQPQHF
TRBV11-2,-,-,TRBJ2-7,TGTGCCAGCAGCGCCTACTCCTACGAGCAGTACTTC,CASSAYSYEQYF
TRBV7-2,-,TRBD2,TRBJ2-5,TGTGCCAGCAGCCTAGACCGGGGGGGGGAGACCCAGTACTTC,CASSLDRGGETQYF
TRBV28,-,TRBD1,TRBJ2-2,TGTGCCAGCAGAATACAGGGGTTCACCGGGGAGCTGTTTTTT,CASRIQGFTGELFF
TRBV6-5,-,TRBD2,TRBJ2-1,TGTGCCAGCAGTTACTCGACTAGCGGGAGAAGTAATGAGCAGTTCTTC,CASSYSTSGRSNEQFF
TRBV11-2,-,TRBD2,TRBJ2-7,TGTGCCAGCAGCTTAGATGCGGGGGGGTTTTACTACGAGCAGTACTTC,CASSLDAGGFYYEQYF